These T cell receptor beta chains were read from a single sample in a study of Graves' ophthalmopathy and Graves' hyperthyroidism. TCRdb re-analysed the multiplex PCR reads in MiXCR, keeping a single row per CDR3 protein. The table lists approximately 160,000 distinct CDR3 sequences, just under 40% of them singletons, with nearly 9% in the top ten. The sample comprised peripheral blood. Receptors originate from a man aged 25-45 years with Graves' ophthalmopathy. Each CDR3 is given with its conserved first and last residue. Fields, in order: V gene, D gene, clone size, J gene, CDR3 protein, CDR3 DNA. D genes are given only for firm matches. Clone size is shown for a subset of rows, as once, few, many or a class of expanded clone.

>TRBV12-3/TRBV12-4|TRBD1|once|TRBJ2-7
CASSFLRTGQYEQYF
TGTGCCAGCAGTTTCCTCCGGACAGGGCAATATGAGCAGTACTTC
>TRBV5-1|.|many|TRBJ2-5
CASSLERSETQYF
TGCGCCAGCAGCTTGGAGCGGAGTGAGACCCAGTACTTC
>TRBV20-1|TRBD1|many|TRBJ2-7
CSASGTGYGEQYF
TGCAGTGCTTCCGGGACAGGGTACGGCGAGCAGTACTTC
>TRBV7-2|.|once|TRBJ1-2
CASSPLLEPNYGYTF
TGTGCCAGCAGCCCCCTTTTGGAGCCGAACTATGGCTACACCTTC
>TRBV7-2|TRBD1|.|TRBJ1-1
CASRFPGQKNTEALF
TGTGCCAGCAGGTTCCCGGGACAGAAGAACACTGAAGCTCTCTTT
>TRBV6-1|TRBD1|.|TRBJ1-6
CASSRQGRDSPLHF
TGTGCCAGCAGTCGACAGGGGCGGGATTCACCCCTCCACTTT
>TRBV30|.|.|TRBJ1-1
CAWSDPLGEAFF
TGTGCCTGGAGTGACCCCCTGGGCGAAGCTTTCTTT
>TRBV11-1|.|many|TRBJ2-7
CASSQDRRGNEQYF
TGTGCCAGCAGCCAGGACAGGAGGGGAAACGAGCAGTACTTC
>TRBV12-3/TRBV12-4|.|many|TRBJ2-2
CASSLIQLDGELFF
TGTGCCAGCAGTTTAATACAACTAGACGGGGAGCTGTTTTTT
>TRBV7-3|.|.|TRBJ2-6
CASSTPAPSGANVLTF
TGTGCCAGCAGCACACCCGCACCCTCTGGGGCCAACGTCCTGACTTTC
>TRBV20-1|TRBD1|many|TRBJ2-7
CSARDPAGQGAGYEQYF
TGCAGTGCTAGAGATCCGGCGGGACAGGGGGCCGGCTACGAGCAGTACTTC
>TRBV20-1|TRBD2|many|TRBJ2-5
CSASTAGGRYEETQYF
TGCAGTGCTAGTACTGCGGGAGGAAGGTATGAAGAGACCCAGTACTTC
>TRBV10-3|.|many|TRBJ2-7
CAISESSSYEQYF
TGTGCCATCAGTGAGTCGAGCTCCTACGAGCAGTACTTC
>TRBV19|.|many|TRBJ1-1
CASSMGPSLGTEAFF
TGTGCCAGTAGTATGGGGCCATCCCTTGGGACTGAAGCTTTCTTT
>TRBV7-8|TRBD2|many|TRBJ2-7
CASSSPGLAGRYEQYF
TGTGCCAGCAGCTCCCCGGGACTAGCGGGACGCTACGAGCAGTACTTC
>TRBV6-2/TRBV6-3|.|many|TRBJ2-6
CASGDWSGANVLTF
TGTGCCAGCGGAGACTGGTCCGGGGCCAACGTCCTGACTTTC
>TRBV7-3|.|many|TRBJ2-5
CASSLGPHETQYF
TGTGCCAGCAGCTTAGGGCCTCATGAGACCCAGTACTTC
>TRBV7-8|.|many|TRBJ2-7
CASSFGPEQYF
TGTGCCAGCAGCTTCGGTCCCGAGCAGTACTTC
>TRBV7-8|.|many|TRBJ2-7
CASRSPRGEQYF
TGTGCCAGCAGGTCCCCGCGCGGCGAGCAGTACTTC
>TRBV25-1|.|many|TRBJ1-3
CASSAGSGNTIYF
TGTGCCAGCAGTGCAGGGTCTGGAAACACCATATATTTT
>TRBV7-2|TRBD2|many|TRBJ2-5
CASSFGLAGGRWETQYF
TGTGCCAGCAGCTTTGGACTAGCGGGAGGACGATGGGAGACCCAGTACTTC
>TRBV11-2|TRBD2|.|TRBJ2-2
CASSLLAGMNTGELFF
TGTGCCAGCAGCTTATTAGCGGGGATGAACACCGGGGAGCTGTTTTTT
>TRBV28|.|.|TRBJ2-2
CASSFHSNTGELFF
TGTGCCAGCAGTTTTCATAGTAACACCGGGGAGCTGTTTTTT
>TRBV6-1|.|many|TRBJ1-5
CASSEKLLPSQPQHF
TGTGCCAGCAGTGAAAAACTGTTGCCGAGTCAGCCCCAGCATTTT
>TRBV6-5|.|many|TRBJ1-5
CASSVEGPQHF
TGTGCCAGCAGCGTTGAGGGGCCCCAGCATTTT
>TRBV12-3/TRBV12-4|.|many|TRBJ1-1
CASMWENTEAFF
TGTGCCAGCATGTGGGAGAACACTGAAGCTTTCTTT
>TRBV6-1|TRBD1|.|TRBJ1-6
CASNRRTGFGSPLHF
TGTGCCAGCAACAGACGGACAGGTTTTGGTTCACCCCTCCACTTT
>TRBV28|.|many|TRBJ2-5
CASSPQTGSILETQYF
TGTGCCAGCAGTCCTCAAACAGGGTCAATTTTAGAGACCCAGTACTTC
>TRBV28|TRBD2|many|TRBJ2-7
CASRGLAGVIYEQYF
TGTGCCAGCCGGGGTCTAGCGGGAGTTATATACGAGCAGTACTTC
>TRBV6-5|.|.|TRBJ1-1
CASSYSQGAWSDTEAFF
TGTGCCAGCAGTTATTCCCAAGGGGCATGGAGTGACACTGAAGCTTTCTTT
>TRBV2|TRBD2|many|TRBJ2-2
CASSEGGRADTGELFF
TGTGCCAGCAGTGAGGGCGGGAGGGCCGACACCGGGGAGCTGTTTTTT
>TRBV25-1|TRBD2|.|TRBJ2-7
CASSVGTSGAYEQYF
TGTGCCAGCAGTGTAGGGACTAGCGGAGCCTACGAGCAGTACTTC
>TRBV7-8|.|.|TRBJ2-7
CASSLGESYEQYF
TGTGCCAGCAGCTTAGGGGAAAGCTACGAGCAGTACTTC
>TRBV28|.|many|TRBJ2-7
CASSLLSSQEQYF
TGTGCCAGCAGTTTGCTCTCATCGCAAGAACAGTACTTC
>TRBV28|TRBD1|.|TRBJ1-1
CASSLTDRGTEAFF
TGTGCCAGCAGTTTAACCGACAGGGGCACTGAAGCTTTCTTT
>TRBV12-3/TRBV12-4|TRBD1|many|TRBJ2-7
CAIKKGGQGFSYEQYF
TGTGCCATTAAGAAGGGGGGACAGGGGTTTTCCTACGAGCAGTACTTC
>TRBV19|.|many|TRBJ1-1
CASSMDWDTEAFF
TGTGCCAGTAGTATGGACTGGGACACTGAAGCTTTCTTT
>TRBV28|.|once|TRBJ2-7
CASSASAATYEQYF
TGTGCCAGCAGTGCGTCCGCGGCCACCTACGAGCAGTACTTC
>TRBV6-5|.|many|TRBJ2-7
CASSYGAPLSGQTYEQYF
TGTGCCAGCAGTTATGGGGCCCCTCTTAGCGGCCAAACCTACGAGCAGTACTTC
>TRBV7-9|TRBD1|.|TRBJ2-5
CASSSTGGAKETQYF
TGTGCCAGCAGCTCGACAGGGGGCGCAAAAGAGACCCAGTACTTC
>TRBV29-1|.|many|TRBJ2-7
CSVPQGSEQYF
TGCAGCGTTCCCCAGGGATCCGAGCAGTACTTC
>TRBV20-1|TRBD2|many|TRBJ2-7
CSARGFEREREQYF
TGCAGTGCTAGAGGTTTTGAGCGGGAGCGGGAGCAGTACTTC
>TRBV7-2|.|.|TRBJ1-5
CASSPKSVGPQHF
TGTGCCAGCAGCCCCAAATCCGTTGGGCCCCAGCATTTT
>TRBV6-1|.|.|TRBJ1-5
CASTDFERSQPQHF
TGTGCCAGCACCGACTTCGAACGGAGTCAGCCCCAGCATTTT